This T cell receptor (beta chain) is drawn from a study of shared clonotypes between healthy human individuals. Broader study findings: Several donors held about 5% of naive CD4 clonotypes in common.

Using immunoSEQ multiplex PCR, the repertoire was profiled, and TCRdb retains in-frame clones only, with some absent. The sample carries fewer than 850,000 clones, about two thirds recorded once. Remarks on this clone: The antigen is unknown.

Recent acute infections and vaccinations were absent in the healthy HIV-negative adult donors. This CDR3 is 14 amino acids long. Between the trimmed V and J ends, which lost 5 bases and 9 bases, there was a span of 17 bases. In germline, CDR1 is MGHRA, CDR2 YSYEKL. The chain has TRBV4-1 and TRBJ2-1; possibly TRBD2 for D (7 bases). The sequenced sample was memory CD4+ T cells sorted from blood. The subset here: CD45RA-negative fraction. This sequence originates from a woman aged 25 to 39 in good health. The chain's CDR3 is CASSFLNRGAEQFF. The CDR3 DNA sequence: TGCGCCAGCAGCTTTCTAAATCGGGGGGCTGAGCAGTTCTTC.